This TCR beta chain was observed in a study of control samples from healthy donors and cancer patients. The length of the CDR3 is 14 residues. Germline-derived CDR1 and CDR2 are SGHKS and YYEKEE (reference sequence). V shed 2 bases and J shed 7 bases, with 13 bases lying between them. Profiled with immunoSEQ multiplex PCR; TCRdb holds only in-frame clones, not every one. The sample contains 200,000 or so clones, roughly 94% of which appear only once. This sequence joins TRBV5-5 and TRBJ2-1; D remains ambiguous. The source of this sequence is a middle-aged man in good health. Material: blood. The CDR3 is CASSLIRRWNEQFF. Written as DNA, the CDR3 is TGTGCCAGCAGCTTAATACGACGGTGGAATGAGCAGTTCTTC.